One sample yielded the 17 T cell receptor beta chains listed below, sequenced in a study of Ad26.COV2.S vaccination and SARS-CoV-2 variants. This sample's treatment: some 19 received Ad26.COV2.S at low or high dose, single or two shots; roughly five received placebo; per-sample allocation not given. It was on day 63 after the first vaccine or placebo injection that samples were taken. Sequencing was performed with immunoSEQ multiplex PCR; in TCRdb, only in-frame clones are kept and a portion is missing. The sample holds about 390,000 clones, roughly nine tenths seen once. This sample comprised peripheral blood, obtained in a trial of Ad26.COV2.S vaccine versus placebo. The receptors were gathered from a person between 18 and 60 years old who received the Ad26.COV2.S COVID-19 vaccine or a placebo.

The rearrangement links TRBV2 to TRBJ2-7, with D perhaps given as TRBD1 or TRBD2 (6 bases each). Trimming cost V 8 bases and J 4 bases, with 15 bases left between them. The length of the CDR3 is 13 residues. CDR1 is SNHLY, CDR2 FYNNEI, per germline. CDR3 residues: CASGGDTPYEQYF. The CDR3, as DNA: TGTGCCAGCGGCGGGGACACCCCTTACGAGCAGTACTTC.

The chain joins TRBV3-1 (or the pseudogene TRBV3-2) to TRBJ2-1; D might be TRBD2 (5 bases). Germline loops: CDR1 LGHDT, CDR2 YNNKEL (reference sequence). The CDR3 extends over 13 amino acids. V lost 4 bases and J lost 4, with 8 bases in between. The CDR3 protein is CASSPGVYNEQFF. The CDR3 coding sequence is TGTGCCAGCAGCCCCGGGGTGTACAATGAGCAGTTCTTC.

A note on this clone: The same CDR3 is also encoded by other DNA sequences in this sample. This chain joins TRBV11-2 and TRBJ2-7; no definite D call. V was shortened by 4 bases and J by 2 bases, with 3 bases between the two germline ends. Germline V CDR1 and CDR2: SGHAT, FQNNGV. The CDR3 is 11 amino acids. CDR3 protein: CASSSTYEQYF. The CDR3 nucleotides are TGTGCCAGCAGCTCGACCTACGAGCAGTACTTC.

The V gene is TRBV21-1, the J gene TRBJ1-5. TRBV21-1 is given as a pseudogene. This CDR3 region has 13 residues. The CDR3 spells CASNQRGGQPQHF. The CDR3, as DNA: TGTGCCAGCAACCAGAGGGGCGGCCAGCCCCAGCATTTT.

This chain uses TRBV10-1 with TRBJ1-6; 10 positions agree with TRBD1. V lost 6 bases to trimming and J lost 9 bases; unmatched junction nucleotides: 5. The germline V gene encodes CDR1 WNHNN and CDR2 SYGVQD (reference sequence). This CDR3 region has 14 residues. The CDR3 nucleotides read TGCGCCAGCAGCCAAGGGACAGGGGCTTCACCCCTCCACTTT. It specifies CASSQGTGASPLHF.

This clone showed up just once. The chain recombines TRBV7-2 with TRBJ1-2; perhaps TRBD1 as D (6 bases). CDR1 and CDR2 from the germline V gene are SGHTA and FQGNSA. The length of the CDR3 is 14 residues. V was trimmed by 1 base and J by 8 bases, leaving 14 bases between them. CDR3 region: CASSLDLGGKGYTF. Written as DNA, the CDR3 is TGTGCCAGCAGCTTAGATCTAGGGGGTAAAGGCTACACCTTC. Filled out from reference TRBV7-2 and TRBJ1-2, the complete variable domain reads GAGVSQSPSNKVTEKGKDVELRCDPISGHTALYWYRQSLGQGLEFLIYFQGNSAPDKSGLPSDRFSAERTGGSVSTLTIQRTQQEDSAVYLCASSLDLGGKGYTFGSGTRLTVV.

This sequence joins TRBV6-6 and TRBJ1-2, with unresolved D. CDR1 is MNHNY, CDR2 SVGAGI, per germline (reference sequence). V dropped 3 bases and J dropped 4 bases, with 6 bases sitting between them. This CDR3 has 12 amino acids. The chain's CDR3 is CASSYGSYGYTF. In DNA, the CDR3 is TGTGCCAGCAGTTATGGTAGCTATGGCTACACCTTC.

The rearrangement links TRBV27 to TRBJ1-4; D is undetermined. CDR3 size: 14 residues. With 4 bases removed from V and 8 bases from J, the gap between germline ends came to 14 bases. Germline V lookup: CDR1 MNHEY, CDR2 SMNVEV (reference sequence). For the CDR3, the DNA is TGTGCCAGCAGTTCCGGGGATTCGGGCGAAAAACTGTTTTTT. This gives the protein CASSSGDSGEKLFF.

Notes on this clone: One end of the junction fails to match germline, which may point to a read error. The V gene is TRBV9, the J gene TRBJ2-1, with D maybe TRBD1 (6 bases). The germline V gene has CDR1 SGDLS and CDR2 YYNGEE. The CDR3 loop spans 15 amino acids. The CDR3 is CASSKGDGTKTGLLF. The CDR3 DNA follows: TGTGCCAGCAGCAAAGGTGACGGGACAAAAACTGGTCTGCTCTTC.

CDR3 protein: CASSAGLQETQYF. Here the CDR3 DNA reads TGCGCCAGCAGCGCGGGACTACAAGAGACCCAGTACTTC. V is TRBV5-1 and J is TRBJ2-5; the match to TRBD2 covers 7 bases. This CDR3 comprises 13 residues. V was pared by 4 bases and J by 2 bases, with 2 bases of the junction left unmatched. Per the germline V gene, CDR1 is SGHRS and CDR2 is YFSETQ.

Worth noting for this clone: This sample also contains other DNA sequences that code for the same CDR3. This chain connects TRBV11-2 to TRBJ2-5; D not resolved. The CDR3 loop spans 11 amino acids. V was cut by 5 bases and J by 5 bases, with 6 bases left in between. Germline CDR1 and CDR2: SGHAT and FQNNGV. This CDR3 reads CASSPRETQYF. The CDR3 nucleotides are TGTGCCAGCAGCCCTCGCGAGACCCAGTACTTC. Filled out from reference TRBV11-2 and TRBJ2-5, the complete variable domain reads EAGVAQSPRYKIIEKRQSVAFWCNPISGHATLYWYQQILGQGPKLLIQFQNNGVVDDSQLPKDRFSAERLKGVDSTLKIQPAKLEDSAVYLCASSPRETQYFGPGTRLLVL.

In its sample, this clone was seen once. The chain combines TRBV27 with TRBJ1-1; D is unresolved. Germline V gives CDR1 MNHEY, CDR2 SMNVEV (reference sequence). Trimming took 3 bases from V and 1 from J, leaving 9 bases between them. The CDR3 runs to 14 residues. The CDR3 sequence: CASSLWEGNTEAFF. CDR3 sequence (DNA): TGTGCCAGCAGTTTGTGGGAGGGGAACACTGAAGCTTTCTTT.

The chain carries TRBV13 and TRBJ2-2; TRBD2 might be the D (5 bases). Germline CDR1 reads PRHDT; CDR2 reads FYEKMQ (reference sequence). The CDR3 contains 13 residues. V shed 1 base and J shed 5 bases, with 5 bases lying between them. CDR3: CASSLAGTGELFF. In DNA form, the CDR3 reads TGTGCCAGCAGCTTAGCGGGGACCGGGGAGCTGTTTTTT.

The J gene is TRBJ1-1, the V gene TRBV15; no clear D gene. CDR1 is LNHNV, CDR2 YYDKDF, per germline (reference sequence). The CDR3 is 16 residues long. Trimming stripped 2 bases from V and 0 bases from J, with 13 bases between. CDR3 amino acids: CATSRSWSEMNTEAFF. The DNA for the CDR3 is TGTGCCACCAGCAGATCGTGGTCAGAGATGAACACTGAAGCTTTCTTT.

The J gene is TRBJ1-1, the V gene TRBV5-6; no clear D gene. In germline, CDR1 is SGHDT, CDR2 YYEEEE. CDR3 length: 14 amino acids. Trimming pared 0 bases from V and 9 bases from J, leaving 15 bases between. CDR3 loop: CASSLGGLPKKAFF. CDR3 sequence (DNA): TGTGCCAGCAGCTTGGGAGGTTTACCAAAGAAAGCTTTCTTT.

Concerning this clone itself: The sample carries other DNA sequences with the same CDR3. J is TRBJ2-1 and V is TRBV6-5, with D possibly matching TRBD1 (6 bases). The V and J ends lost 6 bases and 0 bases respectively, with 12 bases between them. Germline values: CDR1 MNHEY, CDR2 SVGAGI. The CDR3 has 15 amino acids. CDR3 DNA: TGTGCCAGCAGAACAGGGACAAGCTCCTACAATGAGCAGTTCTTC. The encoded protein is CASRTGTSSYNEQFF.

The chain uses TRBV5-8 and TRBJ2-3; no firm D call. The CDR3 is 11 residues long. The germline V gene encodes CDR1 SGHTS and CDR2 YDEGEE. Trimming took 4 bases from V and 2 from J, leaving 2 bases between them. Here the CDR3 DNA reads TGTGCCAGCAGCCTCACAGATACGCAGTATTTT. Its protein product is CASSLTDTQYF.